This T cell receptor (beta chain) was identified during a study of blood T cell repertoires in COVID-19. Study-wide context: Italy, Spain and the United States were the sources of the convalescent and acute COVID-19 samples.

In the original processing: The assay estimated nucleated cells by amplifying reference gene primers. Assay: immunoSEQ multiplex PCR; the TCRdb copy retains only in-frame clones and omits some. V and J calls and clone size are given by that table; D and trimming were obtained from the DNA. This sample has under 110,000 clones, with around 78% found just once. Germline trimming cut 6 bases from V and 2 bases from J; bases unmatched to any gene: 13. In germline, CDR1 is MDHEN, CDR2 SYDVKM. The CDR3 has 18 residues. It was during active infection that Seattle patients were enrolled and then longitudinally followed.

The origin of this receptor is a man older than 75 with COVID-19, enrolled during active disease. The specimen was peripheral blood. The V call is TRBV28, the J call TRBJ1-1, with 12 bases lining up with TRBD1. CDR3 region: CASRAGTGGAGSNTEAFF. The CDR3 coding sequence is TGTGCCAGCAGGGCCGGGACAGGGGGCGCAGGGTCTAACACTGAAGCTTTCTTT.